This T cell receptor (beta chain) was documented in a study of regulatory T cells in long-lasting Graves disease. Study-wide context: Persistent Graves' disease denoted over 5 years of antithyroid drugs plus positive TSH receptor antibodies.

The sample holds many counts of this clonotype. Its target is unknown. Indicated time point: persistent/refractory GD, antithyroid drugs over 5 years with positive TRAb. After RNA was extracted from PBMCs, the TCR library was made from it. EDTA tubes collected approximately 10 milliliters of peripheral blood. Study findings and constraints: TRBV28 was favored in persistent disease, as were TRBJ1-2 and TRBJ2-5. Rather than thyroid tissue, only peripheral blood underwent study.

TCR beta libraries were built with iRepertoire HTBI primers and Arm-PCR of CDR3 regions. MiXCR, applied by TCRdb to the multiplex PCR reads, yields one record per CDR3 protein. The sample yields under 450,000 distinct CDR3 sequences, more than 20% seen once. This CDR3 comprises 13 residues. Trimming cost V 6 bases and J 1 base, with 10 bases left between them. Germline V gene sequence: CDR1 DFQATT, CDR2 SNEGSKA (reference sequence). This material consisted of peripheral blood mononuclear cells (PBMCs), taken when the disease was refractory, from a patient treated with antithyroid drugs. The source of this sequence is a woman in her 40s with Graves disease. The rearrangement uses TRBV20-1 and TRBJ1-5; D perhaps matches TRBD1 (6 bases). The CDR3 DNA reads TGCAGTGCGACGGGGGCGAGCAATCAGCCCCAGCATTTT. Protein product: CSATGASNQPQHF.